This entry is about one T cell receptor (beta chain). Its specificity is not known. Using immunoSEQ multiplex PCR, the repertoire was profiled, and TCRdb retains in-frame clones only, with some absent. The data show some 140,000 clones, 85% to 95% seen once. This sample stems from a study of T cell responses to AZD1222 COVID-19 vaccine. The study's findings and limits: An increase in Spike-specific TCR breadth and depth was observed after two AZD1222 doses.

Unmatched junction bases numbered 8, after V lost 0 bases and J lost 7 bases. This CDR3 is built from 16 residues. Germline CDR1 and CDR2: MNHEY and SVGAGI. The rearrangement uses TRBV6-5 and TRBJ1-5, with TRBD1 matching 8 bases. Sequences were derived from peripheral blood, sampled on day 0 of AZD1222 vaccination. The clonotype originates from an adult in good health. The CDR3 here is CASSYSLPGTGQPQHF. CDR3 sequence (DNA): TGTGCCAGCAGTTACTCGCTTCCTGGGACAGGCCAGCCCCAGCATTTT.